A selection of T cell receptor beta chains follows, all from one sample in a study of blood T cell dynamics during melanoma immunotherapy. Libraries were prepared by immunoSEQ multiplex PCR; TCRdb keeps only in-frame clonotypes and omits some of them. This sample has about 8,600 clones; 87% occur once, and the top ten carry 6.3%. The sequencing here drew on blood, taken from a patient treated with checkpoint blockade. The receptors here all came from a human donor with melanoma. Each CDR3 is given with its conserved first and last residue. Fields, in order: D gene, clone size, J gene, V gene, CDR3 protein, CDR3 DNA. The D gene is left open where the match is weak. Clone size is not always given. Where it is, it says once, few, many or a class for expanded clones.

d_call: -; clone_size: -; j_call: TRBJ1-5; v_call: TRBV7-2; cdr3_aa: CASSLEQYGQPQHF; cdr3_nt: TGTGCCAGCAGCTTAGAACAATACGGGCAGCCCCAGCATTTT
d_call: -; clone_size: -; j_call: TRBJ2-5; v_call: TRBV5-1; cdr3_aa: CASSLGVDETQYF; cdr3_nt: TGCGCCAGCAGCTTGGGAGTCGATGAGACCCAGTACTTC
d_call: TRBD2; clone_size: -; j_call: TRBJ2-5; v_call: TRBV10-3; cdr3_aa: CAISEVGGYQETQYF; cdr3_nt: TGTGCCATCAGTGAGGTCGGGGGGTACCAAGAGACCCAGTACTTC
d_call: TRBD2; clone_size: -; j_call: TRBJ2-3; v_call: TRBV6-1; cdr3_aa: CASSEVLAGFTDTQYF; cdr3_nt: TGTGCCAGCAGTGAAGTACTAGCGGGTTTCACAGATACGCAGTATTTT
d_call: -; clone_size: -; j_call: TRBJ1-1; v_call: TRBV7-9; cdr3_aa: CASSLGGLRGNTEAFF; cdr3_nt: TGTGCCAGCAGCTTAGGGGGGCTACGGGGAAACACTGAAGCTTTCTTT
d_call: -; clone_size: -; j_call: TRBJ2-5; v_call: TRBV19; cdr3_aa: CASKRSTFTAGETQYF; cdr3_nt: TGTGCCAGTAAGCGGTCGACGTTTACAGCCGGGGAGACCCAGTACTTC
d_call: -; clone_size: -; j_call: TRBJ1-1; v_call: TRBV5-1; cdr3_aa: CASSPGRATEAFF; cdr3_nt: TGCGCCAGCAGCCCAGGGCGGGCCACTGAAGCTTTCTTT
d_call: TRBD1; clone_size: -; j_call: TRBJ1-5; v_call: TRBV5-6; cdr3_aa: CASSRFDRGRDQPQHF; cdr3_nt: TGTGCCAGCAGCCGGTTCGACAGGGGGCGCGATCAGCCCCAGCATTTT
d_call: -; clone_size: -; j_call: TRBJ2-3; v_call: TRBV2; cdr3_aa: CASSPLLSTGTDTQYF; cdr3_nt: TGTGCCAGCAGTCCACTACTATCGACGGGCACAGATACGCAGTATTTT
d_call: TRBD1; clone_size: few; j_call: TRBJ1-1; v_call: TRBV4-3; cdr3_aa: CASSPDDRAEAFF; cdr3_nt: TGCGCCAGCAGCCCGGACGACAGGGCTGAAGCTTTCTTT
d_call: TRBD1; clone_size: -; j_call: TRBJ2-2; v_call: TRBV5-1; cdr3_aa: CASSLGTGGTGELFF; cdr3_nt: TGCGCCAGCAGCTTAGGGACAGGGGGAACCGGGGAGCTGTTTTTT
d_call: -; clone_size: once; j_call: TRBJ2-7; v_call: TRBV5-1; cdr3_aa: CASREGTSYEQYF; cdr3_nt: TGCGCCAGCCGAGAGGGGACATCCTACGAGCAGTACTTC
d_call: -; clone_size: -; j_call: TRBJ1-3; v_call: TRBV15; cdr3_aa: CATSRGARGASGNTIYF; cdr3_nt: TGTGCCACCAGCAGAGGTGCTCGAGGGGCTTCTGGAAACACCATATATTTT
d_call: -; clone_size: -; j_call: TRBJ1-2; v_call: TRBV27; cdr3_aa: CASGREAFYGYTF; cdr3_nt: TGTGCCAGCGGCCGGGAGGCCTTCTATGGCTACACCTTC
d_call: -; clone_size: -; j_call: TRBJ1-2; v_call: TRBV9; cdr3_aa: CASSANIGDGVNYGYTF; cdr3_nt: TGTGCCAGCAGCGCAAACATCGGGGACGGAGTTAACTATGGCTACACCTTC